A single TCR beta chain is shown here with its context. These data come from a study of blood T cell repertoires in COVID-19. Looking at the study overall: The United States, Italy and Spain provided the acute and convalescent COVID-19 samples. T cells, B-cell-depleted T cells, or PBMCs provided the cDNA or gDNA that served as material.

With 2 bases removed from V and 5 bases from J, the gap between germline ends came to 16 bases. The germline gives CDR1 MGHDK, CDR2 SYGVNS. This CDR3 region has 16 residues. Per the original methods: The assay estimated nucleated cells by amplifying reference gene primers. This table comes from immunoSEQ multiplex PCR, and its TCRdb copy is limited to in-frame clones, with some not included. D and trimming come from the DNA, and the V and J calls and clone size come from that table. This sample carries about 350,000 clones, 85% to 90% of them seen once, and the ten largest clones take around 7.9%. Enrolled during active infection, Seattle patients were then followed longitudinally.

The material sequenced was peripheral blood. This TCR derives from a woman between 70 and 85 years old with COVID-19, enrolled during active disease. The chain couples TRBV25-1 to TRBJ1-5; weak D call: TRBD1 (5 bases). CDR3 nucleotides: TGTGCCAGCAGTGAAATAGGTGCAGGGATTCATCAGCCCCAGCATTTT. This translates into CASSEIGAGIHQPQHF.